This TCR beta chain was sequenced in a study of CD8+ T cells in alopecia areata. Looking at the study overall: Among treated patients, oral tofacitinib was administered at 5 to 10 mg twice daily. Findings and limits, study-wide: For baseline CD8+ expansion, any link to response stays uncertain with one nonresponder.

On this clone itself: Its antigen is not known.

TCR sequencing used cDNA made by reverse transcription of extracted RNA. Some clones are missing from TCRdb's copy, which holds only in-frame ones; the method was immunoSEQ multiplex PCR. Of 90,000 to 120,000 clones in the sample, 65% to 85% are singletons; the top ten hold 20% to 25%. Germline CDR1 reads SGHTA; CDR2 reads FQGNSA. The V gene lost 1 base and the J gene lost 6 bases, with 10 bases spanning the gap. The CDR3 covers 13 residues. Treatment described: oral pan-JAK inhibitor, 5-10 mg twice daily. This TCR derives from a human donor with alopecia areata. V and J are TRBV7-2 and TRBJ2-7; D might be TRBD2 (5 bases). Sequencing was performed on CD8+ T cells sorted from blood, taken at week 24, from a patient treated with tofacitinib. For the CDR3, the DNA is TGTGCCAGCAGCTTAGGTCTCGCGGGCGAGCAGTACTTC. Its protein is CASSLGLAGEQYF.